This T cell receptor beta chain was captured in a study of CD8+CD57+ T cells in acquired aplastic anemia (dated by TCRdb to the late 2010s). With regard to the full study: Extracted DNA from sorted CD4+ and CD8+ cells averaged about 3.4 ug, ranging from roughly 0.17 to 30 ug. An average of roughly 10 million reads for CD4+ cells and approximately 11 million reads for CD8+ cells was obtained from healthy donor samples.

In this study, sorted CD4+ and CD8+ T cells from the blood of healthy subjects and of severe aplastic anemia patients had their TCR repertoires deep-sequenced. Ficoll-Paque density gradient centrifugation was used to isolate peripheral blood mononuclear cells. Before DNA extraction, CD4+ and CD8+ T cells were sorted with FACS or magnetic beads. Concerning this clonotype: Its antigen is still unknown. Base qualities are missing; no much larger clone stands one base away.

General study outcomes and caveats: No significant difference in CD8+ Simpson's diversity was found between patients and healthy controls (P=0.060). Around 30 CD8+ CDR3 sequences were found to be shared between patients and controls, but these sequences appeared to be highly expressed in patients and within the immunodominant clones of the patients.

Genomic DNA was used as template for profiling of TCR beta VDJ combinations and CDR3 sequences. TCR repertoire sequencing was run on an Illumina HiSeq 2000. From the authors' description of their analysis: Repertoires were assessed using TRBV/TRBJ rearrangement plots, CDR3 size and DJ length profiles, and Simpson's diversity index. The most abundant DNA sequence in the deep sequencing data was taken as the immunodominant clone. CDR3 amino acid sequences were screened for sharing across subjects and were compared with published repertoires and the VDJdb database. The public reads were reanalyzed by TCRdb: fastp trimming at Q25, MiXCR alignment, in-frame beta chains only. CDR3 protein duplicates are merged, each entry listing the most common genes and DNA. TCRdb, rather than the study authors, made the V and J calls. The sample table records just over 400,000 distinct CDR3 sequences; around 68% of these occur just once. 3% to 5% of the sample belongs to the ten largest clones.

This clonotype originated in a human donor in good health, serving as a control. What was sequenced was sorted CD4+, CD8+, or CD8+CD57+ T cells (not recorded which) from PBMCs.

This receptor carries the CDR3 CSARVNQNSPLHF. The DNA sequence reads TGCAGTGCTAGAGTTAACCAAAATTCACCCCTCCACTTT. The chain links TRBV20-1 with TRBJ1-6, with an unclear D gene assignment. Reading from cysteine to phenylalanine, the CDR3 counts 13 amino acids. The only DNA kept is the CDR3, 39 bases in frame from the first base. Cut back by 1 base and 7 bases, the V and J ends lie 8 bases apart. Looking up the germline V gene (reference sequence) yields CDR1 DFQATT and CDR2 SNEGSKA.